The T cell receptor beta chain under discussion was sequenced for a study of OX40 agonist ivuxolimab in advanced cancers. Of note for this clone: Its antigen is as yet unknown.

The study's findings and limits: Normalized T-cell clonal expansion was also low in some nonresponders.

TCRdb's table, derived via immunoSEQ multiplex PCR, lists solely in-frame clones and lacks some. The repertoire holds tens of thousands of clones, with approximately 90% as singletons. Trimming cost V 0 bases and J 6 bases; bases outside gene matches: 4. Looked up from germline, CDR1 is LGHNA and CDR2 is YNFKEQ. This CDR3 has 16 residues. The sequence was collected from an adult with an advanced solid tumor such as melanoma, head and neck, liver or kidney cancer. Sample: CD4+ or CD8+ T cells sorted from blood, taken in a trial of the OX40 agonist ivuxolimab. The chain recombines TRBV4-2 with TRBJ2-3, with TRBD2 matching 12 bases. The CDR3 protein is CASSQDTSGGTDTQYF. DNA of the CDR3: TGTGCCAGCAGCCAAGACACTAGCGGGGGGACGGATACGCAGTATTTT.